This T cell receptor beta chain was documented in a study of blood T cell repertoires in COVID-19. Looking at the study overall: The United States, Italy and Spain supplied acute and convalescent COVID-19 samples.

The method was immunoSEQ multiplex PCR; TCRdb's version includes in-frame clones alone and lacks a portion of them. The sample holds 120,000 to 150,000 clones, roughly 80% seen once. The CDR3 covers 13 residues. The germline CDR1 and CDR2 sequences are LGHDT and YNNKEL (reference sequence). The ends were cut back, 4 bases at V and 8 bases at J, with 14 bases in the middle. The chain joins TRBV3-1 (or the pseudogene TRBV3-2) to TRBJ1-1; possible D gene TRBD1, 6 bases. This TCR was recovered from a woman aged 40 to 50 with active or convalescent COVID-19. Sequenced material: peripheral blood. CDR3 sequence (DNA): TGTGCCAGCAGCCTCGCGACAGGTTCAGAAGCTTTCTTT. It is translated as CASSLATGSEAFF.